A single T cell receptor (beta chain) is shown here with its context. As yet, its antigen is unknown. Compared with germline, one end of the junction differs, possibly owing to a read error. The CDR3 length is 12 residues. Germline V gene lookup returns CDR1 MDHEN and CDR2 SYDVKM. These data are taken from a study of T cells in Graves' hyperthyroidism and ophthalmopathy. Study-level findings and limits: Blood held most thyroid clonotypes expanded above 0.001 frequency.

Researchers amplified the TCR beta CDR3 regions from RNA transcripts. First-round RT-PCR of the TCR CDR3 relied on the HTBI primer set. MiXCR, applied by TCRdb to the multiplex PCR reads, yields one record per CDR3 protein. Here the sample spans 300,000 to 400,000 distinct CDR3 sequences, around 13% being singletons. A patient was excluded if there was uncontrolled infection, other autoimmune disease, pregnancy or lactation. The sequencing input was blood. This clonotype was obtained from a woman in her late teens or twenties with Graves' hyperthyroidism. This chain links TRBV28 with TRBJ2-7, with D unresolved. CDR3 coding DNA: TGTGCCAGCAGTTTAACCTCCTACGGGCAGTACTTC. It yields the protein CASSLTSYGQYF.